This is a list of T cell receptor beta chains from one sample in a study of PD-1 blockade in classical Hodgkin lymphoma. The assay was immunoSEQ multiplex PCR, and TCRdb's table has in-frame clones only and misses some. Here the sample spans around 99,000 clones, around 81% being singletons. Specimen: peripheral blood mononuclear cells (PBMCs), collected before the second cycle of nivolumab. These receptors originate from a human donor with classical Hodgkin lymphoma. Both conserved end residues are trimmed from each CDR3. Some rows have no size entry. The others give once, few or many, or a class for an expanded clone.

>.|TRBJ2-5|TRBV4-2
ASSPGQGQETQY
>.|TRBJ2-1|TRBV6-5
ASSYQSGGNYNEQF
>.|TRBJ2-5|TRBV5-1
ASKGRDGETQY
>.|TRBJ1-1|TRBV28
ASSSWGTNTEAF
>.|TRBJ2-7|TRBV28
ASSLTDRLTY
>once|TRBJ2-5|TRBV6-5
ASSYSPTVQETQY
>.|TRBJ2-1|TRBV4-2
ASSQGGSASYNEQF
>.|TRBJ2-7|TRBV7-2
ASSLGQGPLY
>.|TRBJ2-7|TRBV5-1
ASSETGGPYEQY
>.|TRBJ2-5|TRBV14
ASSTLEGPETQY
>.|TRBJ1-2|TRBV6-1
ASSSKIRTNYGYT
>.|TRBJ1-2|TRBV5-8
ASSLAGYYGYT
>.|TRBJ2-3|TRBV5-4
ACSGERGTDTQY
>.|TRBJ2-5|TRBV5-4
ASSHGTLQETQY
>.|TRBJ2-2|TRBV6-1
ASSEAGAGHLQTRGGELF